The 32 T cell receptor beta chains listed next were all sequenced from one sample in a study of PD-L1 blockade in urothelial cancer. Here immunoSEQ multiplex PCR was the method, and the copy in TCRdb shows in-frame clones only, minus some. The profile shows about 52,000 clones, under 90% of them singletons. Sequencing was performed on PBMCs, taken around atezolizumab (anti-PD-L1) treatment. These receptors came from a man aged 35 to 55 with urothelial cancer.

This clone has just one count. This chain links TRBV2 with TRBJ1-2, with D uncertain. The ends were cut back, 3 bases at V and 3 bases at J, with 26 bases in the middle. Germline V gene sequence: CDR1 SNHLY, CDR2 FYNNEI. This CDR3 is built from 19 residues. CDR3: CASSDPSKPSKTPHYGYTF. Written as DNA, the CDR3 is TGTGCCAGCAGTGACCCCTCGAAACCTTCCAAAACTCCCCACTATGGCTACACCTTC.

This chain uses TRBV7-2 with TRBJ2-2, with D hard to call. This CDR3 contains 12 residues. From germline, CDR1 is SGHTA and CDR2 FQGNSA. The V end lost 1 base, the J end lost 13 bases, and 10 bases lay between the germline ends. The CDR3 region has the DNA TGTGCCAGCAGCTTAGGGCCCCCGGGGCTGTTTTTT. Translation: CASSLGPPGLFF.

The J gene is TRBJ2-2, the V gene TRBV29-1; 8 nucleotides match TRBD2. Germline lookup yields CDR1 SQVTM and CDR2 ANQGSEA. CDR3 length: 15 residues. J gave up 5 bases and V 3 bases, and 8 bases lay outside the gene matches. In DNA form, the CDR3 reads TGCAGCGTTGACCGCGGGAGGCCTCCGACCGGGGAGCTGTTTTTT. Its translation is CSVDRGRPPTGELFF.

V is TRBV28 and J is TRBJ1-2, with D possibly being TRBD1 (5 bases). CDR1 is MDHEN and CDR2 is SYDVKM in the germline V gene. This CDR3 is 12 amino acids long. V shed 6 bases and J shed 8 bases, with 13 bases lying between them. CDR3 sequence: CASRGPLDGYTF. CDR3 DNA: TGTGCCAGCAGGGGGCCCTTAGACGGCTACACCTTC.

This clone appeared a single time. The chain is built from TRBV6-6 and TRBJ1-1; a weak D match, TRBD1 (6 bases). CDR1 and CDR2 from the germline V gene are MNHNY and SVGAGI (reference sequence). V shed 7 bases and J shed 3 bases, with 21 bases lying between them. The CDR3 is 16 residues long. CDR3 in DNA: TGTGCCAGCACCGAACAAAGGGGGGGAGGGGACACTGAAGCTTTCTTT. Translated, it gives CASTEQRGGGDTEAFF.

The V and J genes are TRBV7-8 and TRBJ1-1, with TRBD1 matching over 10 bases. Germline assignment: CDR1 SGHVS and CDR2 FQNEAQ. CDR3 length: 17 residues. Trimming took 1 base from V and 0 from J; bases not matched to a gene: 5. The CDR3 DNA reads TGTGCCAGCAGCTTAGGACAGGGGGCAGAAATGAACACTGAAGCTTTCTTT. This codes for CASSLGQGAEMNTEAFF.

The chain couples TRBV5-6 to TRBJ2-2; 7 bases are shared with TRBD2. Per germline, CDR1 SGHDT and CDR2 YYEEEE. This CDR3 region has 16 residues. The ends lost 3 bases at V and 4 bases at J; junction bases unmatched: 9. The CDR3 nucleotides are TGTGCCAGCAGCTGGGGGGGAGGGGATCCCACCGGGGAGCTGTTTTTT. Translated: CASSWGGGDPTGELFF. Complete variable domain (other parts from reference TRBV5-6 and TRBJ2-2): DAGVTQSPTHLIKTRGQQVTLRCSPKSGHDTVSWYQQALGQGPQFIFQYYEEEERQRGNFPDRFSGHQFPNYSSELNVNALLLGDSALYLCASSWGGGDPTGELFFGEGSRLTVL.

This clone has only one observation. This chain links TRBV19 with TRBJ2-6; 8 bases are a match to TRBD1. CDR3 length: 16 amino acids. Germline loops: CDR1 LNHDA, CDR2 SQIVND (reference sequence). V gave up 2 bases and J gave up 2 bases; unmatched junction bases: 2. CDR3 loop: CASSILQGAGANVLTF. CDR3 DNA: TGTGCCAGTAGTATATTACAGGGGGCTGGGGCCAACGTCCTGACTTTC.

V usage is TRBV2 and J usage is TRBJ2-3, with 9 bases identical to TRBD2. The CDR3 length is 16 residues. CDR1 is SNHLY, CDR2 FYNNEI, per germline. With 6 bases clipped from V and 1 base from J, the junction kept 8 bases outside the gene matches. The CDR3 nucleotides read TGTGCCAGCAGCCCACGGGCGGGAGGGGGCACAGATACGCAGTATTTT. It yields the protein CASSPRAGGGTDTQYF.

The V and J genes are TRBV18 and TRBJ1-1; 7 nucleotides agree with TRBD1. The CDR3 has 18 amino acids. Trimming at V came to 3 bases and at J to 5 bases, leaving 18 bases not matched to a gene. Germline assignment: CDR1 KGHSH and CDR2 LQKENI. The CDR3 here is CASSPISRTGRNPTEAFF. Here the CDR3 DNA reads TGTGCCAGCTCACCGATTTCAAGGACAGGTCGGAACCCTACTGAAGCTTTCTTT.

J is TRBJ2-1 and V is TRBV28; perhaps TRBD1 as D (6 bases). Germline-derived CDR1 and CDR2 are MDHEN and SYDVKM. The CDR3 totals 16 residues. The V gene lost 6 bases and the J gene lost 1 base, with 16 bases spanning the gap. CDR3 loop: CASRSKADSSYNEQFF. The CDR3 coding sequence is TGTGCCAGCAGATCAAAAGCGGACAGTTCCTACAATGAGCAGTTCTTC.

The chain links TRBV19 to TRBJ2-7, with D uncertain. Trimming stripped 3 bases from V and 4 bases from J, with 13 bases between. The V gene's germline CDR1 is LNHDA and CDR2 SQIVND (reference sequence). The CDR3 has 14 residues. The chain's CDR3 is CASSIDPAGYEQYF. The CDR3 region has the DNA TGTGCCAGTAGTATTGACCCCGCCGGGTACGAGCAGTACTTC.

V and J are TRBV19 and TRBJ2-1, with 7 bases identical to TRBD2. Trimming removed 5 bases from V and 3 bases from J; junction bases left unmatched: 4. The CDR3 contains 14 residues. The V gene's germline CDR1 is LNHDA and CDR2 SQIVND (reference sequence). The CDR3 region has the DNA TGTGCCAGTAGTGGCGGGAGCCGCTACAATGAGCAGTTCTTC. Translated: CASSGGSRYNEQFF.

The rearrangement uses TRBV19 and TRBJ1-2; 8 positions agree with TRBD1. The CDR3 is made up of 15 amino acids. CDR1 is LNHDA and CDR2 is SQIVND in the germline V gene (reference sequence). V gave up 4 bases and J gave up 6 bases; unmatched junction bases: 10. DNA for the CDR3: TGTGCCAGTAGTACCCTGGACAGGGTTGGAGATGGCTACACCTTC. This sequence encodes CASSTLDRVGDGYTF.

This rearrangement joins TRBV10-2 to TRBJ2-3, with TRBD2 matching 9 bases. This CDR3 has 15 amino acids. The ends lost 3 bases at V and 2 bases at J; junction bases unmatched: 3. Germline V gene data show CDR1 as WSHSY and CDR2 as SAAADI. The CDR3 coding sequence is TGCGCCAGCAGTGAACCGGGACTAGCCACAGATACGCAGTATTTT. It translates to CASSEPGLATDTQYF.

This clone appeared a few times. The junction and the germline gene differ at one end; a read error may be behind it. The J gene is TRBJ1-1, the V gene TRBV2; unclear D gene. Germline assignment: CDR1 SNHLY and CDR2 FYNNEI. The CDR3 has 11 amino acids. The CDR3 DNA is TGTGCCACCAGTCAGAACACTGAAGCTTTCTTT. Translation gives CATSQNTEAFF.

This clone turned up a few times. This chain links TRBV7-2 with TRBJ2-7; D not certain. With 2 bases removed from V and 6 bases from J, the gap between germline ends came to 11 bases. Germline values: CDR1 SGHTA, CDR2 FQGNSA. This CDR3 spans 13 amino acids. Here the CDR3 DNA reads TGTGCCAGCAGCTTATTTATCGCGTCCGAGCAGTACTTC. Amino acid sequence: CASSLFIASEQYF. The whole variable domain, filled in from reference TRBV7-2 and TRBJ2-7, reads GAGVSQSPSNKVTEKGKDVELRCDPISGHTALYWYRQSLGQGLEFLIYFQGNSAPDKSGLPSDRFSAERTGGSVSTLTIQRTQQEDSAVYLCASSLFIASEQYFGPGTRLTVT.

This clone has a handful of counts. V usage is TRBV19 and J usage is TRBJ2-1, with 9 bases lining up with TRBD1. Germline values: CDR1 LNHDA, CDR2 SQIVND (reference sequence). Losses at the gene ends were 7 bases for V and 4 bases for J; bases not matched to a gene: 17. This CDR3 contains 18 residues. The CDR3 loop is CASTTRHTGTGFYNEQFF. The DNA for the CDR3 is TGTGCCAGTACCACTCGGCATACCGGGACAGGGTTTTACAATGAGCAGTTCTTC. Complete variable domain (other parts from reference TRBV19 and TRBJ2-1): DGGITQSPKYLFRKEGQNVTLSCEQNLNHDAMYWYRQDPGQGLRLIYYSQIVNDFQKGDIAEGYSVSREKKESFPLTVTSAQKNPTAFYLCASTTRHTGTGFYNEQFFGPGTRLTVL.

The V gene is TRBV7-9, the J gene TRBJ2-7; 7 bases agree with TRBD1. V shed 5 bases, J shed 2 bases, and the junction held 9 bases outside the gene matches. The CDR3 has 15 residues. Per the germline V gene, CDR1 is SEHNR and CDR2 is FQNEAQ (reference sequence). The CDR3 DNA follows: TGTGCCAGCAGCGTCCTGACAGGGAGTCCCTACGAGCAGTACTTC. It translates to CASSVLTGSPYEQYF.

The V and J genes are TRBV11-2 and TRBJ1-2; the D gene is possibly TRBD1 (5 bases). This CDR3 has 14 residues. V gave up 7 bases and J gave up 5 bases, with 17 bases separating them. Germline CDR1 and CDR2: SGHAT and FQNNGV. The CDR3 reads CASTRGGAGYGYTF. The CDR3 nucleotides read TGTGCCAGCACCCGAGGCGGGGCGGGATATGGCTACACCTTC.

V is TRBV19 and J is TRBJ2-3, with 7 bases fitting TRBD2. V lost 3 bases, J lost 4 bases, and 4 bases stayed unmatched. CDR1 and CDR2 (germline): LNHDA, SQIVND (reference sequence). The CDR3 sequence is 14 residues long. DNA of the CDR3: TGTGCCAGTAGTATCGCGGCGGGGGCAGATACGCAGTATTTT. As protein: CASSIAAGADTQYF.

This clone appeared a single time. The chain recombines TRBV6-5 with TRBJ1-6, with 11 bases that match TRBD1. Germline loops: CDR1 MNHEY, CDR2 SVGAGI. The length of the CDR3 is 16 residues. With 4 bases clipped from V and 10 bases from J, the junction kept 9 bases outside the gene matches. The CDR3, as DNA: TGTGCCAGCAGTTTGAGGCCCGGGACAGGGGGATCACCCCTCCACTTT. This gives the protein CASSLRPGTGGSPLHF.

The genes are TRBV7-9 and TRBJ2-7, with TRBD2 matching over 16 bases. With V trimmed by 5 bases and J by 6 bases, 4 bases remained unmatched. The CDR3 contains 15 residues. Germline-derived CDR1 and CDR2 are SEHNR and FQNEAQ (reference sequence). Written as DNA, the CDR3 is TGTGCCAGCAGCAAGGGACTAGCGGGAGGGGGCGAGCAGTACTTC. Its protein product is CASSKGLAGGGEQYF. The whole variable domain, remainder taken from reference TRBV7-9 and TRBJ2-7, is DTGVSQNPRHKITKRGQNVTFRCDPISEHNRLYWYRQTLGQGPEFLTYFQNEAQLEKSRLLSDRFSAERPKGSFSTLEIQRTEQGDSAMYLCASSKGLAGGGEQYFGPGTRLTVT.

The CDR3 nucleotides read TGTGCCAGCTCACATGGGATCACAGGGTACAACGAGCAGTACTTC. It yields the protein CASSHGITGYNEQYF. This chain uses TRBV18 with TRBJ2-7; D might be TRBD1 (6 bases). The length of the CDR3 is 15 residues. The V end lost 4 bases, the J end lost 5 bases, and 18 bases lay between the germline ends. The germline gives CDR1 KGHSH, CDR2 LQKENI. Complete variable domain (other parts from reference TRBV18 and TRBJ2-7): NAGVMQNPRHLVRRRGQEARLRCSPMKGHSHVYWYRQLPEEGLKFMVYLQKENIIDESGMPKERFSAEFPKEGPSILRIQQVVRGDSAAYFCASSHGITGYNEQYFGPGTRLTVT.

The chain has TRBV13 and TRBJ1-3, with D tentatively TRBD1 (5 bases). The CDR3 is 15 amino acids. CDR1 is PRHDT, CDR2 FYEKMQ, per germline (reference sequence). Trimming shortened V by 5 bases and J by 1 base, and 12 bases separated the two germline ends. In nucleotides, the CDR3 is TGTGCCAGCAGCGTCCGCGGGGGATCTGGAAACACCATATATTTT. As protein: CASSVRGGSGNTIYF.

The chain is built from TRBV5-4 and TRBJ1-2, with a tentative D call TRBD1 (6 bases). CDR3 length: 14 amino acids. Trimming shortened V by 5 bases and J by 5 bases, and 16 bases separated the two germline ends. Germline loops: CDR1 SGHNT, CDR2 YYREEE (reference sequence). CDR3 DNA sequence: TGTGCCAGCAGGAAGGGGGGGCAACTGTATGGCTACACCTTC. Amino acid sequence: CASRKGGQLYGYTF.

By sample share, this clone is medium-sized. The gene calls are TRBV28 and TRBJ1-2, with a possible D match to TRBD1 (6 bases). Germline CDR1 and CDR2: MDHEN and SYDVKM. This CDR3 comprises 16 residues. Trimming pared 1 base from V and 2 bases from J, leaving 14 bases between. CDR3 nucleotides: TGTGCCAGCAGTTTATACGGGCAGGGGCCCAACTATGGCTACACCTTC. Protein sequence: CASSLYGQGPNYGYTF.

The J gene is TRBJ2-7, the V gene TRBV19, with D possibly TRBD1 on 6 matching bases. V lost 4 bases to trimming and J lost 0 bases, with 13 bases between them. Germline CDR1 reads LNHDA; CDR2 reads SQIVND (reference sequence). The CDR3 length is 15 residues. CDR3 DNA sequence: TGTGCCAGTAGTACCCCGACAGGTGTCTCCTACGAGCAGTACTTC. Its protein is CASSTPTGVSYEQYF.

The chain carries TRBV28 and TRBJ2-1, with 7 bases aligning to TRBD1. Germline V CDR1 and CDR2: MDHEN, SYDVKM. The CDR3 has 15 residues. J was trimmed by 2 bases and V by 7 bases; bases with no gene match: 8. The CDR3 region is CASTRQGFAYNEQFF. The CDR3 coding sequence is TGTGCCAGCACCCGACAGGGATTCGCCTACAATGAGCAGTTCTTC.

The V call is TRBV6-5, the J call TRBJ2-2, with TRBD1 matching over 11 bases. V gave up 4 bases and J gave up 7 bases; unmatched junction bases: 8. Germline V gives CDR1 MNHEY, CDR2 SVGAGI. This CDR3 region has 16 residues. The CDR3 reads CASSSWGTGGGGELFF. Here the CDR3 DNA reads TGTGCCAGCAGTTCCTGGGGGACAGGGGGAGGCGGGGAGCTGTTTTTT.

The chain uses TRBV6-6 and TRBJ1-4; 7 nucleotides agree with TRBD1. CDR3 size: 14 residues. The germline V gene encodes CDR1 MNHNY and CDR2 SVGAGI (reference sequence). V trimming: 6 bases; J trimming: 5 bases; junction bases outside the gene matches: 6. This chain's CDR3 is CASRATGQNEKLFF. As DNA, the CDR3 is TGTGCCAGCAGAGCGACAGGGCAAAATGAAAAACTGTTTTTT.

The genes are TRBV28 and TRBJ1-5, with 7 bases lining up with TRBD1. CDR3 length: 14 residues. Trimming took 6 bases from V and 5 from J; bases not matched to a gene: 7. Germline V lookup: CDR1 MDHEN, CDR2 SYDVKM. The CDR3 sequence is CASSQGGKYQPQHF. The CDR3 coding sequence is TGTGCCAGCAGCCAGGGGGGTAAGTATCAGCCCCAGCATTTT.